Included here is one TCR beta chain sequence, with context. Its matching antigen is unknown. Between the trimmed V and J ends, which lost 2 bases and 0 bases, there was a span of 5 bases. Germline CDR1 reads MNHEY; CDR2 reads SVGAGI. CDR3 size: 15 residues. Molecular-barcoded quantitative 5'-RACE produced these TCR beta libraries. Each CDR3 protein gets one entry after TCRdb re-called the 5' RACE reads with MiXCR. The sample contains 750,000 to 850,000 distinct CDR3 sequences, 12% of which appear only once. The data belong to a study of CD8 T cells in ankylosing spondylitis. Study findings and constraints: A motif in TCR beta, a set of under ten highly homologous variants, appeared characteristic of ankylosing spondylitis blood.

Sequencing was done on a sample of blood, either unsorted or a sorted T cell fraction (not recorded which). The sequence was obtained from a male donor with ankylosing spondylitis. This sequence joins TRBV6-5 and TRBJ2-6; D is uncertain. CDR3 sequence: CASSYGLSGANVLTF. The CDR3 bases are TGTGCCAGCAGTTACGGCCTCTCTGGGGCCAACGTCCTGACTTTC.